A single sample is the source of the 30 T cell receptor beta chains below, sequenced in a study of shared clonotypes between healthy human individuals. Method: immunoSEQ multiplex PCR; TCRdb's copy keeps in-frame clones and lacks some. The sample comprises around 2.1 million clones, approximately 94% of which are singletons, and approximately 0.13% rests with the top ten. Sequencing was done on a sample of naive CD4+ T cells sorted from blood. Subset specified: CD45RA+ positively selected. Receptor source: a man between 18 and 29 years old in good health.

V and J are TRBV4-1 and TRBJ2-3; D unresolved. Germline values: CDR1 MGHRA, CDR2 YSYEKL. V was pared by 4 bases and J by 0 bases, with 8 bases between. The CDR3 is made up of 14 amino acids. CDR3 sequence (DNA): TGCGCCAGCAGCCCTGGAAGGAGCACAGATACGCAGTATTTT. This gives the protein CASSPGRSTDTQYF.

The CDR3 here is CASSQPSPGGIYGYTF. CDR3 bases: TGTGCCAGCAGCCAACCGTCTCCAGGGGGAATATATGGCTACACCTTC. The gene calls are TRBV5-4 and TRBJ1-2; 7 nucleotides agree with TRBD1. CDR3 length equals 16 residues. The V segment lost 4 bases and the J segment 5 bases; nucleotides outside the gene matches: 14. Per the germline V gene, CDR1 is SGHNT and CDR2 is YYREEE (reference sequence). Using reference TRBV5-4 and TRBJ1-2 for the parts outside the CDR3, the full variable domain is ETGVTQSPTHLIKTRGQQVTLRCSSQSGHNTVSWYQQALGQGPQFIFQYYREEENGRGNFPPRFSGLQFPNYSSELNVNALELDDSALYLCASSQPSPGGIYGYTFGSGTRLTVV.

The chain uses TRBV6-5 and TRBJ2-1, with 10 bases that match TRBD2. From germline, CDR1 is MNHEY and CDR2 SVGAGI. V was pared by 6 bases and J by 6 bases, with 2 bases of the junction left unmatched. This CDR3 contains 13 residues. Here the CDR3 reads CASRASGSNEQFF. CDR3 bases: TGTGCCAGCAGGGCTAGCGGGAGCAATGAGCAGTTCTTC.

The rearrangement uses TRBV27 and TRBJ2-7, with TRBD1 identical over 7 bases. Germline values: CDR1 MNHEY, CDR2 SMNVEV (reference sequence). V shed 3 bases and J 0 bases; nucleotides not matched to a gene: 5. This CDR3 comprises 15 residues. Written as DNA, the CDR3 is TGTGCCAGCAGTTTCGGGACAGCGAGCTCCTACGAGCAGTACTTC. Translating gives CASSFGTASSYEQYF.

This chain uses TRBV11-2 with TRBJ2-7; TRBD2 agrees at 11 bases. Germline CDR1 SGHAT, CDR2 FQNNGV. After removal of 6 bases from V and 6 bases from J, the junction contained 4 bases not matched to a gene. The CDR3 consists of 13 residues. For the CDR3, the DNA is TGTGCCAGCAGAACTAGCGGGAGCTCCGAGCAGTACTTC. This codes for CASRTSGSSEQYF.

CDR3 nucleotides: TGTGCCTGGAGTAAGGGACAGTCAATCTACAATGAGCAGTTCTTC. It is translated as CAWSKGQSIYNEQFF. The chain uses TRBV30 and TRBJ2-1; 7 nucleotides align to TRBD1. This CDR3 has 15 residues. In germline, CDR1 is GTSNPN, CDR2 SVGIG (reference sequence). J lost 3 bases, V lost 2 bases, and 7 bases had no gene match.

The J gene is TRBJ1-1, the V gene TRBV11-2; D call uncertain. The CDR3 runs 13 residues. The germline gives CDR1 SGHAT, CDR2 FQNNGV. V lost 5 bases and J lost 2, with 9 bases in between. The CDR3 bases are TGTGCCAGCAGCGCCGACCTAAACACTGAAGCTTTCTTT. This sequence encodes CASSADLNTEAFF.

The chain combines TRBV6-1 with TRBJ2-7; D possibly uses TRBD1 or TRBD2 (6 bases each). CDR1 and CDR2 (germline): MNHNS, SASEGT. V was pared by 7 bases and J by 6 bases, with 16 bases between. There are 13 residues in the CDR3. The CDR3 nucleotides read TGTGCCAGCAATTTCCCAGGAGGGGGCGAGCAGTACTTC. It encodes CASNFPGGGEQYF.

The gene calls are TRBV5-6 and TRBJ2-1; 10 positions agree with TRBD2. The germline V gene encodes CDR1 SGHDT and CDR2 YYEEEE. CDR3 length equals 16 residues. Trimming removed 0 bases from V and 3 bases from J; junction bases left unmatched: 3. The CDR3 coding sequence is TGTGCCAGCAGCTTGGTACTAGCGGGGATCTACAATGAGCAGTTCTTC. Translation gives CASSLVLAGIYNEQFF.

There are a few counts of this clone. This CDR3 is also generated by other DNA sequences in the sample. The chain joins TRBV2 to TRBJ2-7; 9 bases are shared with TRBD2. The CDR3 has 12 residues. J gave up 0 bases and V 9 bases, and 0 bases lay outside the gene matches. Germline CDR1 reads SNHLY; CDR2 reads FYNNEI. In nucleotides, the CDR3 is TGTGCCAGTAGCGGGAGCTCCTACGAGCAGTACTTC. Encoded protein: CASSGSSYEQYF.

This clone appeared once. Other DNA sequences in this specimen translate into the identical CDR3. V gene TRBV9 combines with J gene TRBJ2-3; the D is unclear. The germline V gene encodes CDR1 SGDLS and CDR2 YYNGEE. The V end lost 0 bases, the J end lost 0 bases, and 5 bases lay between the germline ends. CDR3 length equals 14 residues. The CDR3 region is CASSVVSSTDTQYF. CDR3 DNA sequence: TGTGCCAGCAGCGTAGTGTCCAGCACAGATACGCAGTATTTT.

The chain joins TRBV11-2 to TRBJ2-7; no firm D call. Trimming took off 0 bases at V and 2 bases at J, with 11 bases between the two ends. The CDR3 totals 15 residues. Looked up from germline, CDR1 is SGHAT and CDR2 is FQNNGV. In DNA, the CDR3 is TGTGCCAGCAGCTTAGAGGGCGGTCGACCCTACGAGCAGTACTTC. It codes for CASSLEGGRPYEQYF.

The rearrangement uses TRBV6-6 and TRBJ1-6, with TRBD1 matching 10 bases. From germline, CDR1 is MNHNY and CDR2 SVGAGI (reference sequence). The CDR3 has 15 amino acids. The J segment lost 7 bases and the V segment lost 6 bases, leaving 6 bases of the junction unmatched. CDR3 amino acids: CASRGQGLVNSPLHF. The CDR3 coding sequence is TGTGCCAGCAGGGGACAGGGGTTGGTCAATTCACCCCTCCACTTT.

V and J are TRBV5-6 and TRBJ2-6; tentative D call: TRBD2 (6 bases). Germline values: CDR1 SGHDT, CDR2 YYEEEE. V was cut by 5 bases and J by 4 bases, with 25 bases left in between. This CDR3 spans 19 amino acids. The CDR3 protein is CASRFVGVRGGTGANVLTF. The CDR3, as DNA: TGTGCCAGCAGATTTGTAGGGGTCCGGGGAGGAACCGGGGCCAACGTCCTGACTTTC.

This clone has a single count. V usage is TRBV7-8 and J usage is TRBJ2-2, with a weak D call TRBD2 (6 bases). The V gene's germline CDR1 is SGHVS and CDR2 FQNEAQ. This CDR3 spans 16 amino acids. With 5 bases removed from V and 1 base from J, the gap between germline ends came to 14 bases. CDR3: CASSPRDGRNTGELFF. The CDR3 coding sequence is TGTGCCAGCAGCCCGCGGGACGGCCGGAACACCGGGGAGCTGTTTTTT.

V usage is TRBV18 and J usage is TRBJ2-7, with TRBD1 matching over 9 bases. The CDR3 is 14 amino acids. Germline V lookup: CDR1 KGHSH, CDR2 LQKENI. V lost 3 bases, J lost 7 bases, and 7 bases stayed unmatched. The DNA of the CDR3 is TGTGCCAGCTCACCCCGGGACAGGGCGGAAGAGCAGTACTTC. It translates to CASSPRDRAEEQYF.

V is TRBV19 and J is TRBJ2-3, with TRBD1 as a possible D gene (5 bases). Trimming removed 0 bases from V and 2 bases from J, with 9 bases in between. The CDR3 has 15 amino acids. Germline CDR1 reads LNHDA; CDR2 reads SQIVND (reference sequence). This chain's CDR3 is CASSIDRQSTDTQYF. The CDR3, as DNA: TGTGCCAGTAGTATAGATAGACAGTCCACAGATACGCAGTATTTT.

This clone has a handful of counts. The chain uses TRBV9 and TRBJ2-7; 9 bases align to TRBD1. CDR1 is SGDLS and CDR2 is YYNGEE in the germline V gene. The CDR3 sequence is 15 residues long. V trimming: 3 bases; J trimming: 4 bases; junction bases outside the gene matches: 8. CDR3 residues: CASSEGGGQGYEQYF. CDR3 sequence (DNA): TGTGCCAGCAGCGAGGGAGGGGGACAGGGATACGAGCAGTACTTC.

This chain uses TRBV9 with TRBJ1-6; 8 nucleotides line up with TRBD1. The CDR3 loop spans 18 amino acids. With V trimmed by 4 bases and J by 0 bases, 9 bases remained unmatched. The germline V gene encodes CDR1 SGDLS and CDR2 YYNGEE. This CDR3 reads CASSTSGQESSYNSPLHF. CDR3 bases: TGTGCCAGCAGCACCTCGGGACAGGAAAGCTCCTATAATTCACCCCTCCACTTT.

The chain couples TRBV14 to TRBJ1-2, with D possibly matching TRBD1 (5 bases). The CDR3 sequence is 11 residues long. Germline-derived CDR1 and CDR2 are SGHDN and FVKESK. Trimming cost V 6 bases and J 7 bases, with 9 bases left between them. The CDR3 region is CASRRTTGYTF. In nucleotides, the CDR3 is TGTGCCAGCAGGCGGACAACTGGCTACACCTTC.

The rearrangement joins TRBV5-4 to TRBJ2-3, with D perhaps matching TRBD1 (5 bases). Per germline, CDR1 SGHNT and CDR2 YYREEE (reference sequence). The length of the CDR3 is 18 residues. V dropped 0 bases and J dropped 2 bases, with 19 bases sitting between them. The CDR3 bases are TGTGCCAGCAGCTTGGAGGGCCAACAGGTTACTCACACAGATACGCAGTATTTT. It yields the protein CASSLEGQQVTHTDTQYF.

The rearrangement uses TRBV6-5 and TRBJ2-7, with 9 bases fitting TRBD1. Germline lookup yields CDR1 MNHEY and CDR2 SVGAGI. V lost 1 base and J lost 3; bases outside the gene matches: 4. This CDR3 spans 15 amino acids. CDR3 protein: CASSYFSGQGYEQYF. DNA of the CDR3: TGTGCCAGCAGTTACTTCTCGGGACAGGGCTACGAGCAGTACTTC.

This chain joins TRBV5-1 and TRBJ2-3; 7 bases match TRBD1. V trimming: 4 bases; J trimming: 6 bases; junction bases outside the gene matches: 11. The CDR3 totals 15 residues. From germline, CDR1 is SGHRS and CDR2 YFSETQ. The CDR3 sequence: CASSIRDRGVDTQYF. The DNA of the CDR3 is TGCGCCAGCAGCATCCGGGACAGAGGGGTTGATACGCAGTATTTT. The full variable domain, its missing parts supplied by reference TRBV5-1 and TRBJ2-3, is KAGVTQTPRYLIKTRGQQVTLSCSPISGHRSVSWYQQTPGQGLQFLFEYFSETQRNKGNFPGRFSGRQFSNSRSEMNVSTLELGDSALYLCASSIRDRGVDTQYFGPGTRLTVL.

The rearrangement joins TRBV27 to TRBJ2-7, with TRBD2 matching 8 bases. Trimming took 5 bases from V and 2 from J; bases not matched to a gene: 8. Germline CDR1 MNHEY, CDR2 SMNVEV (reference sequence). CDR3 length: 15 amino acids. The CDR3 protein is CASSLYPGGAYEQYF. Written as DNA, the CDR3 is TGTGCCAGCAGTCTATACCCCGGGGGGGCCTACGAGCAGTACTTC.

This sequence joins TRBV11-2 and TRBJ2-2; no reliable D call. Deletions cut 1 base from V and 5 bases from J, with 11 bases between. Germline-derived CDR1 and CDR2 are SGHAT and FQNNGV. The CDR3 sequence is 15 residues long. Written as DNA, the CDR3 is TGTGCCAGCAGCTTAGTGAGCAGGTCAACCGGGGAGCTGTTTTTT. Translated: CASSLVSRSTGELFF. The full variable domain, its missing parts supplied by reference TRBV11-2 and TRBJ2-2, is EAGVAQSPRYKIIEKRQSVAFWCNPISGHATLYWYQQILGQGPKLLIQFQNNGVVDDSQLPKDRFSAERLKGVDSTLKIQPAKLEDSAVYLCASSLVSRSTGELFFGEGSRLTVL.

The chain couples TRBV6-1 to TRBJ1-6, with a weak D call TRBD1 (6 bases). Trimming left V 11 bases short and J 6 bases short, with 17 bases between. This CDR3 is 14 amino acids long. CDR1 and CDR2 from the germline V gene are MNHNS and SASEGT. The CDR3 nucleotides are TGTGCCTTAAGGGGGGACGGCCTTAATTCACCCCTCCACTTT. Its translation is CALRGDGLNSPLHF.

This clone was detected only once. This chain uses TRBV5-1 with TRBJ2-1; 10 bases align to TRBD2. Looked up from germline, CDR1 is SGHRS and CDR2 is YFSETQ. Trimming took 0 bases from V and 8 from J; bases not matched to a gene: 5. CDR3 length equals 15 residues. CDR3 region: CASSLASGSFHEQFF. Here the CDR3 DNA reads TGCGCCAGCAGCTTGGCTAGCGGGAGTTTCCATGAGCAGTTCTTC.

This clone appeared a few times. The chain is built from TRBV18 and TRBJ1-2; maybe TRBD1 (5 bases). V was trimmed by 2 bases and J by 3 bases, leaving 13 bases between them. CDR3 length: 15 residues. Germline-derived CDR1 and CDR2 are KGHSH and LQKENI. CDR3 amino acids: CASSPFEGMDYGYTF. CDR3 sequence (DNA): TGTGCCAGCTCACCATTTGAGGGGATGGACTATGGCTACACCTTC.

In DNA, the CDR3 is TGTGCCAGCAGCTTGGATACAGGGAACCAGCCCCAGCATTTT. This translates into CASSLDTGNQPQHF. The V and J genes are TRBV5-5 and TRBJ1-5; D possibly corresponds to TRBD1 (6 bases). Trimming removed 0 bases at V and 7 bases at J, with 11 bases between. CDR3 size: 14 residues. The germline CDR1 and CDR2 sequences are SGHKS and YYEKEE (reference sequence).

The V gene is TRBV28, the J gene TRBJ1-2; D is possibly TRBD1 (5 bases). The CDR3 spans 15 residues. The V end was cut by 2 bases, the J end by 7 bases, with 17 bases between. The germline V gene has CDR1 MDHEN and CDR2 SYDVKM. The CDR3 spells CASSLGGGKKGGYTF. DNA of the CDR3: TGTGCCAGCAGTTTAGGCGGGGGGAAGAAGGGTGGCTACACCTTC.